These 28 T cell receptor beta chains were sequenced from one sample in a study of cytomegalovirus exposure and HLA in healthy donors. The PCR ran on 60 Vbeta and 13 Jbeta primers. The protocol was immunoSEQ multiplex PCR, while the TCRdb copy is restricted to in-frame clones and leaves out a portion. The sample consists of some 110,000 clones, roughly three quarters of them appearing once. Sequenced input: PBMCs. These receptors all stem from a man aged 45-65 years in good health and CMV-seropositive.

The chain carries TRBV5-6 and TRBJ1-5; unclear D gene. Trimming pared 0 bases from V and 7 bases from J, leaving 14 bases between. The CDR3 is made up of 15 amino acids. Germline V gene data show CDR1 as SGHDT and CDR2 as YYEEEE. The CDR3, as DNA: TGTGCCAGCAGCTTGGCCTCCGTGGGTAGCCAGCCCCAGCATTTT. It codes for CASSLASVGSQPQHF.

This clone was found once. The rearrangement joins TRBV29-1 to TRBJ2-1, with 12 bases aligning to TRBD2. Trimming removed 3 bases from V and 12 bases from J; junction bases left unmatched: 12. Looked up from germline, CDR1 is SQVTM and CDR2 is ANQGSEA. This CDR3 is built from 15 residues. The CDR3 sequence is CSVDLTSGGFGWQFF. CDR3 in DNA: TGCAGCGTTGACCTGACTAGCGGGGGCTTCGGTTGGCAGTTCTTC.

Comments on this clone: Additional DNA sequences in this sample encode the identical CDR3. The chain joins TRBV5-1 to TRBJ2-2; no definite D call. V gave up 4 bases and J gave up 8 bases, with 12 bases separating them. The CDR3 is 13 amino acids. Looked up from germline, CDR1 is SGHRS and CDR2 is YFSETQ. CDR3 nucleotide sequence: TGCGCCAGCAGCACTCAAGTAGCTGGGGAGCTGTTTTTT. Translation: CASSTQVAGELFF.

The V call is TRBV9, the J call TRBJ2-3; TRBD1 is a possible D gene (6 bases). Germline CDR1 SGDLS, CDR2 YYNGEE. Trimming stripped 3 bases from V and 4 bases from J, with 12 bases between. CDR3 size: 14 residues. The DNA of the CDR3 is TGTGCCAGCAGCGAATCCAGGGGACCAGATACGCAGTATTTT. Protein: CASSESRGPDTQYF. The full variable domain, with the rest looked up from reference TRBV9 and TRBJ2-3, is DSGVTQTPKHLITATGQRVTLRCSPRSGDLSVYWYQQSLDQGLQFLIQYYNGEERAKGNILERFSAQQFPDLHSELNLSSLELGDSALYFCASSESRGPDTQYFGPGTRLTVL.

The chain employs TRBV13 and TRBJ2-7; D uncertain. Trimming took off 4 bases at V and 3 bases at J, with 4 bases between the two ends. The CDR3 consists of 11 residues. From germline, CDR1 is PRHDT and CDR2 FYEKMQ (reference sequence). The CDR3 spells CASSSNYEQYF. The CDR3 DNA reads TGTGCCAGCAGCTCAAACTACGAGCAGTACTTC.

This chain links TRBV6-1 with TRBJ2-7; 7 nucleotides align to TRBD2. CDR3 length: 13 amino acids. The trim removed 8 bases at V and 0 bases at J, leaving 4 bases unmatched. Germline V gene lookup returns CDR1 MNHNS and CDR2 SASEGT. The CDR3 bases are TGTGCCAGCGGGACTACGAGCTCCTACGAGCAGTACTTC. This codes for CASGTTSSYEQYF.

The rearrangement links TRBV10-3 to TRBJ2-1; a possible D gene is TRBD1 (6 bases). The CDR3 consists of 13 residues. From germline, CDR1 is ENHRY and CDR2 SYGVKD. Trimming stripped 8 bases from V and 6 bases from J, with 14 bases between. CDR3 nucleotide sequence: TGTGCCATCGCCGGGACATCCACCAATGAGCAGTTCTTC. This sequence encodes CAIAGTSTNEQFF.

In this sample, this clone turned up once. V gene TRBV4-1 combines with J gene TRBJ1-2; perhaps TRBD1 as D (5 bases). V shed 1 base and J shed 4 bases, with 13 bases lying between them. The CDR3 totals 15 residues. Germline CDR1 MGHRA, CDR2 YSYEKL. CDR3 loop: CASSQAQDRSYGYTF. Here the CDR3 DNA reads TGCGCCAGCAGCCAAGCACAGGACCGATCCTATGGCTACACCTTC.

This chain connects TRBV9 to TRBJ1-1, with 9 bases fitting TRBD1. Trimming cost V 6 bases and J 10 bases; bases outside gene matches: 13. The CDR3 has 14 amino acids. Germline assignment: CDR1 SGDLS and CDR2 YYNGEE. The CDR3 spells CASTKGGTGNLAFF. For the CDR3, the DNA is TGTGCCAGCACCAAAGGGGGGACAGGGAATTTAGCTTTCTTT.

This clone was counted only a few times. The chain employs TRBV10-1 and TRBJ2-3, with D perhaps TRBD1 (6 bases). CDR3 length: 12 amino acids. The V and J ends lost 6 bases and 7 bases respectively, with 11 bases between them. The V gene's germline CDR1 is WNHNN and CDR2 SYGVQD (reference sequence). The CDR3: CASSAGQYTQYF. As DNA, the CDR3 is TGCGCCAGCAGCGCCGGACAGTATACGCAGTATTTT.

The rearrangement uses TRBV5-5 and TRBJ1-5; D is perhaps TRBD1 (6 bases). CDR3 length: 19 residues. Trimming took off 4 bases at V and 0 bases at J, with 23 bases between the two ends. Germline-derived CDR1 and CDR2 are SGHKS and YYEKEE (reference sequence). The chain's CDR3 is CASSLFGGVRLTSNQPQHF. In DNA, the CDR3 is TGTGCCAGCAGCCTTTTTGGGGGCGTACGGTTAACTAGCAATCAGCCCCAGCATTTT.

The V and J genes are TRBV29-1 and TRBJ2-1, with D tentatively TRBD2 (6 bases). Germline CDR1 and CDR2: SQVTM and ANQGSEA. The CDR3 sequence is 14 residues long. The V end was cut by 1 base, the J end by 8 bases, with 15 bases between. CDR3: CSVEGGVGYDEQFF. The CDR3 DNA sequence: TGCAGCGTTGAAGGCGGGGTGGGTTATGATGAGCAGTTCTTC.

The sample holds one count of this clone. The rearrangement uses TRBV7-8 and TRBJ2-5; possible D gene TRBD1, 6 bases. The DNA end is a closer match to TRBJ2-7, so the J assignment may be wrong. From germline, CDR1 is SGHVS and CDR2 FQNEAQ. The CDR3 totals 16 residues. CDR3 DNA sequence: TGTGCCAGCAGCTTAGGGTTAGGGGGAATGGCCTACGAGCAGTACTTC. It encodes CASSLGLGGMAYEQYF.

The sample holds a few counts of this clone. The CDR3 sequence: CAAGGYTRDTQYF. The CDR3 DNA sequence: TGTGCCGCGGGGGGCTATACTAGAGATACGCAGTATTTT. The rearrangement joins TRBV7-2 to TRBJ2-3; TRBD2 aligns across 8 bases. The CDR3 covers 13 residues. Trimming removed 11 bases from V and 5 bases from J; junction bases left unmatched: 9. CDR1 is SGHTA, CDR2 FQGNSA, per germline.

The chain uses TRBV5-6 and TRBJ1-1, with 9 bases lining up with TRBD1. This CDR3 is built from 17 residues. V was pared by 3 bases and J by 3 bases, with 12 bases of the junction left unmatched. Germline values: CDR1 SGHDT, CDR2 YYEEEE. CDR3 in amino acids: CASSSTPGQGYYTEAFF. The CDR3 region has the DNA TGTGCCAGCAGCTCTACCCCGGGACAGGGATACTACACTGAAGCTTTCTTT.

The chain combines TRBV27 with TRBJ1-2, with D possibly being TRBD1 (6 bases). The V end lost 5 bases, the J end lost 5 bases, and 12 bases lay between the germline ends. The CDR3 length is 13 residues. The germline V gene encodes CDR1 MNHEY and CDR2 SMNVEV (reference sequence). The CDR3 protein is CASSNRASYGYTF. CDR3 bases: TGTGCCAGCAGTAACAGGGCTAGTTATGGCTACACCTTC.

In DNA, the CDR3 is TGCAGCATCCAGGGGGCACGGGGCTACACCTTC. Encoded protein: CSIQGARGYTF. This sequence joins TRBV29-1 and TRBJ1-2, with 8 positions matching TRBD1. With V trimmed by 8 bases and J by 8 bases, 7 bases remained unmatched. Germline V gene sequence: CDR1 SQVTM, CDR2 ANQGSEA. The CDR3 runs 11 residues.

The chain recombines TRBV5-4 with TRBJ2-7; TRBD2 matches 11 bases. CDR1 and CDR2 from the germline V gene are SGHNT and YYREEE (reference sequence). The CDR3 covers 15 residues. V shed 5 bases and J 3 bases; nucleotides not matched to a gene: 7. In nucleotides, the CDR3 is TGTGCCAGCAGTAAACCGACTAGCGGGATCTACGAGCAGTACTTC. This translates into CASSKPTSGIYEQYF. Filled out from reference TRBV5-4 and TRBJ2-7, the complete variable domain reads ETGVTQSPTHLIKTRGQQVTLRCSSQSGHNTVSWYQQALGQGPQFIFQYYREEENGRGNFPPRFSGLQFPNYSSELNVNALELDDSALYLCASSKPTSGIYEQYFGPGTRLTVT.

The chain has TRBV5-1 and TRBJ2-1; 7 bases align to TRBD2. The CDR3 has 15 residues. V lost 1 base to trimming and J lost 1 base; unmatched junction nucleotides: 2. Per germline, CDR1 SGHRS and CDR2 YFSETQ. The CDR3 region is CASSLLAESYNEQFF. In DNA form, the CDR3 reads TGCGCCAGCAGCTTGCTAGCGGAGTCCTACAATGAGCAGTTCTTC. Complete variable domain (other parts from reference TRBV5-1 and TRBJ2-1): KAGVTQTPRYLIKTRGQQVTLSCSPISGHRSVSWYQQTPGQGLQFLFEYFSETQRNKGNFPGRFSGRQFSNSRSEMNVSTLELGDSALYLCASSLLAESYNEQFFGPGTRLTVL.

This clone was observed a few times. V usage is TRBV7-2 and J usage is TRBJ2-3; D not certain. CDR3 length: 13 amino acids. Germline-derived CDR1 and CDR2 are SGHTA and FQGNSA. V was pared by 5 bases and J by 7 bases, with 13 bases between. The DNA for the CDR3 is TGTGCCAGCAGCCCCACCGTTCTACATACGCAGTATTTT. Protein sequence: CASSPTVLHTQYF. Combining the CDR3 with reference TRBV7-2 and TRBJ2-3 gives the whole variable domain GAGVSQSPSNKVTEKGKDVELRCDPISGHTALYWYRQSLGQGLEFLIYFQGNSAPDKSGLPSDRFSAERTGGSVSTLTIQRTQQEDSAVYLCASSPTVLHTQYFGPGTRLTVL.

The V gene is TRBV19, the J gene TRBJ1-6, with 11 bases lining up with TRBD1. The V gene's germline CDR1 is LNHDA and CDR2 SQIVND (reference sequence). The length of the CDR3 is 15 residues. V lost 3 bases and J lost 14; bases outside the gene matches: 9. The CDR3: CASSMRPGQGVTLHF. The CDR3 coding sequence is TGTGCCAGTAGTATGCGTCCGGGACAGGGGGTCACCCTCCACTTT.

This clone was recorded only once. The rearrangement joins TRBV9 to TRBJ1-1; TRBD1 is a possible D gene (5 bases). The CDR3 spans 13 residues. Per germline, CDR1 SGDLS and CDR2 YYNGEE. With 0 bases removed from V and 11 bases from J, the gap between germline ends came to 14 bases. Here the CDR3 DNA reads TGTGCCAGCAGCGTAGTGGACAATCAGGAGGCTTTCTTT. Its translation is CASSVVDNQEAFF.

The chain's CDR3 is CASSGSGGSLLSTDTQYF. The CDR3, as DNA: TGTGCCAGCAGCGGTAGCGGGGGTTCTCTCCTTAGCACAGATACGCAGTATTTT. The V gene is TRBV9, the J gene TRBJ2-3; 9 bases map to TRBD2. CDR1 is SGDLS, CDR2 YYNGEE, per germline. Germline trimming cut 3 bases from V and 0 bases from J; bases unmatched to any gene: 11. The CDR3 is made up of 18 amino acids.

Here the CDR3 reads CASRRLSTDTQYF. In nucleotides, the CDR3 is TGTGCCAGCAGGCGGCTTAGCACAGATACGCAGTATTTT. The chain employs TRBV9 and TRBJ2-3; the D is unclear. There are 13 residues in the CDR3. Trimming cost V 5 bases and J 0 bases, with 7 bases left between them. Germline CDR1 SGDLS, CDR2 YYNGEE.

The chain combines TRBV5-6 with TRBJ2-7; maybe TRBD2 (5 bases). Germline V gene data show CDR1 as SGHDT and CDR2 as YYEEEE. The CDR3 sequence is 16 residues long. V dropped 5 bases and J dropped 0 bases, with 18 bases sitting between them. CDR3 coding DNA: TGTGCCAGCAGTGGGGTCCGCAAGCGGAGCTCCTACGAGCAGTACTTC. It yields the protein CASSGVRKRSSYEQYF.

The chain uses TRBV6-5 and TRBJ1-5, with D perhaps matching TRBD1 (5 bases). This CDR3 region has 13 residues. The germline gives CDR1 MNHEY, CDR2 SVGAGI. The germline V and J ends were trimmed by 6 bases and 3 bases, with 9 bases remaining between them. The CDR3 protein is CASRVRDNQPQHF. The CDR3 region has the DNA TGTGCCAGCAGGGTCAGGGACAATCAGCCCCAGCATTTT.

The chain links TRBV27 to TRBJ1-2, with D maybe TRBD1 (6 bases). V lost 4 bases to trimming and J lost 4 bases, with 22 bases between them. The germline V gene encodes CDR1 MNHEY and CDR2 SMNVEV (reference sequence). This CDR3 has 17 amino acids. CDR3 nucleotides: TGTGCCAGCAGTTACACCCCTGCGGGGGCGCTCGGCTATGGCTACACCTTC. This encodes CASSYTPAGALGYGYTF.

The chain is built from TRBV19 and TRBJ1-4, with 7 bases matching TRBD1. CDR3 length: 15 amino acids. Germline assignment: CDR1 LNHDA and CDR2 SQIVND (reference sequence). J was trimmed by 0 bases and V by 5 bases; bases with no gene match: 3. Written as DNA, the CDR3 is TGTGCCAGTAGTGACCAGGGGGCAACTAATGAAAAACTGTTTTTT. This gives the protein CASSDQGATNEKLFF.